The 22 T cell receptor beta chains given below trace back to one sample, sequenced in a study of Tregs in tolerant kidney transplant recipients. Clones were sequenced by immunoSEQ multiplex PCR, and TCRdb holds only the in-frame ones, with some missing. The sample comprises more than 60,000 clones, 70% to 90% of which are singletons, and 2.1% rests with the top ten. The source was Tregs from blood, collected before the transplant. These receptors were obtained from a human donor who received a combined kidney and bone marrow transplant.

The rearrangement joins TRBV5-8 to TRBJ2-1; D gene unclear. Germline V gene lookup returns CDR1 SGHTS and CDR2 YDEGEE. The CDR3 is made up of 13 amino acids. V was pared by 0 bases and J by 6 bases, with 7 bases between. Written as DNA, the CDR3 is TGTGCCAGCAGCTTGGACGTGGGCAATGAGCAGTTCTTC. Its protein is CASSLDVGNEQFF. The full variable domain, completed using reference TRBV5-8 and TRBJ2-1, is EAGVTQSPTHLIKTRGQQATLRCSPISGHTSVYWYQQALGLGLQFLLWYDEGEERNRGNFPPRFSGRQFPNYSSELNVNALELEDSALYLCASSLDVGNEQFFGPGTRLTVL.

J is TRBJ2-2 and V is TRBV5-4; 9 nucleotides align to TRBD2. V trimming: 5 bases; J trimming: 4 bases; junction bases outside the gene matches: 6. The CDR3 contains 15 residues. The germline CDR1 and CDR2 sequences are SGHNT and YYREEE (reference sequence). CDR3 in amino acids: CASSFGLATTGELFF. CDR3 DNA sequence: TGTGCCAGCAGTTTCGGACTAGCGACCACCGGGGAGCTGTTTTTT.

In the case of this clone: One end of the junction is discordant with germline, which a read error may explain. The chain is built from TRBV5-1 and TRBJ1-6; D is unclear. CDR1 SGHRS and CDR2 YFSETQ come from the germline V gene. The CDR3 is made up of 14 amino acids. The CDR3 is CASSLGTENSPFHF. In DNA form, the CDR3 reads TGCGCCAGCAGCTTGGGGACGGAGAATTCACCCTTCCACTTT.

The CDR3: CASSLAGTTNYGYTF. CDR3 DNA: TGTGCCAGCAGTTTAGCTGGAACCACTAACTATGGCTACACCTTC. This sequence joins TRBV28 and TRBJ1-2; D unclear. This CDR3 region has 15 residues. Germline V gene sequence: CDR1 MDHEN, CDR2 SYDVKM. The V and J ends lost 2 bases and 0 bases respectively, with 10 bases between them.

As DNA, the CDR3 is TGTGCCAGCTCACCGTCCACTAGCGAAACCTACGAGCAGTACTTC. Amino acid sequence: CASSPSTSETYEQYF. The chain links TRBV18 to TRBJ2-7; TRBD2 matches at 7 bases. Germline CDR1 is KGHSH and CDR2 is LQKENI. V lost 3 bases to trimming and J lost 2 bases; unmatched junction nucleotides: 7. The CDR3 loop spans 15 amino acids.

V usage is TRBV28 and J usage is TRBJ1-5; maybe TRBD1 (6 bases). The CDR3 extends over 18 amino acids. Germline values: CDR1 MDHEN, CDR2 SYDVKM. V gave up 4 bases and J gave up 0 bases, with 19 bases separating them. Written as DNA, the CDR3 is TGTGCCAGCAGTTCCCCCCTACAGGGATACTATAGCAATCAGCCCCAGCATTTT. Translation: CASSSPLQGYYSNQPQHF.

The chain combines TRBV13 with TRBJ2-7; 8 bases agree with TRBD1. Trimming took 3 bases from V and 4 from J; bases not matched to a gene: 5. The CDR3 has 14 residues. Germline lookup yields CDR1 PRHDT and CDR2 FYEKMQ (reference sequence). CDR3 sequence: CASSFGTGDYEQYF. For the CDR3, the DNA is TGTGCCAGCAGCTTTGGGACAGGAGATTACGAGCAGTACTTC.

This clone has just one count. The V and J genes are TRBV10-2 and TRBJ2-1, with 14 bases matching TRBD2. With V trimmed by 8 bases and J by 8 bases, 5 bases remained unmatched. Germline V gives CDR1 WSHSY, CDR2 SAAADI. The CDR3 is 14 residues long. The CDR3 loop reads CASLKTSGGDEQFF. As DNA, the CDR3 is TGCGCCAGCCTCAAGACTAGCGGGGGGGATGAGCAGTTCTTC.

This chain connects TRBV2 to TRBJ2-1; 10 nucleotides line up with TRBD2. Looked up from germline, CDR1 is SNHLY and CDR2 is FYNNEI. V lost 8 bases and J lost 5; bases outside the gene matches: 9. CDR3 length equals 15 residues. For the CDR3, the DNA is TGTGCCAGCTTAAAGCTAGCGGGAGCGAACAATGAGCAGTTCTTC. This codes for CASLKLAGANNEQFF. The full variable domain, with the rest looked up from reference TRBV2 and TRBJ2-1, is EPEVTQTPSHQVTQMGQEVILRCVPISNHLYFYWYRQILGQKVEFLVSFYNNEISEKSEIFDDQFSVERPDGSNFTLKIRSTKLEDSAMYFCASLKLAGANNEQFFGPGTRLTVL.

The chain recombines TRBV28 with TRBJ2-5; D perhaps matches TRBD2 (5 bases). The J call is doubtful: the DNA matches TRBJ2-7 better. CDR1 is MDHEN and CDR2 is SYDVKM in the germline V gene. CDR3 length equals 14 residues. CDR3 amino acids: CASRPRRLLHEQYF. For the CDR3, the DNA is TGTGCCAGCAGACCCCGCAGACTACTACACGAGCAGTACTTC.

The chain employs TRBV9 and TRBJ1-2, with D uncertain. The germline V gene encodes CDR1 SGDLS and CDR2 YYNGEE. Trimming took 0 bases from V and 0 from J, leaving 6 bases between them. The CDR3 totals 14 residues. This CDR3 is CASSVVHTNYGYTF. The CDR3, as DNA: TGTGCCAGCAGCGTAGTGCATACTAACTATGGCTACACCTTC.

The table lists this clone with a few counts. The gene calls are TRBV7-2 and TRBJ2-2; 8 positions match TRBD2. Trimming cost V 3 bases and J 4 bases; bases outside gene matches: 7. Germline V gene sequence: CDR1 SGHTA, CDR2 FQGNSA. The CDR3 is 16 amino acids. The CDR3 is CASSFLSGRVTGELFF. Written as DNA, the CDR3 is TGTGCCAGCAGCTTTTTGAGCGGGAGAGTCACCGGGGAGCTGTTTTTT. The full variable domain, its missing parts supplied by reference TRBV7-2 and TRBJ2-2, is GAGVSQSPSNKVTEKGKDVELRCDPISGHTALYWYRQSLGQGLEFLIYFQGNSAPDKSGLPSDRFSAERTGGSVSTLTIQRTQQEDSAVYLCASSFLSGRVTGELFFGEGSRLTVL.

In its sample, this clone was seen once. The chain combines TRBV5-1 with TRBJ1-3; possibly TRBD1 for D (5 bases). The germline CDR1 and CDR2 sequences are SGHRS and YFSETQ. The CDR3 covers 15 residues. Trimming stripped 2 bases from V and 4 bases from J, with 13 bases between. Here the CDR3 reads CASSLGSSGGNTIYF. CDR3 in DNA: TGCGCCAGCAGCTTAGGGTCGTCAGGGGGAAACACCATATATTTT.

The V gene is TRBV7-2, the J gene TRBJ2-1; maybe TRBD1 (6 bases). The CDR3 runs 14 residues. The V end lost 5 bases, the J end lost 7 bases, and 15 bases lay between the germline ends. The V gene's germline CDR1 is SGHTA and CDR2 FQGNSA. CDR3 coding DNA: TGTGCCAGCAGCGGGGGCTCCCTGGTTAATGAGCAGTTCTTC. This codes for CASSGGSLVNEQFF.

This clone was observed a handful of times. The gene calls are TRBV9 and TRBJ2-5, with D maybe TRBD1 (5 bases). Germline values: CDR1 SGDLS, CDR2 YYNGEE. The CDR3 extends over 13 amino acids. Trimming cost V 0 bases and J 3 bases, with 6 bases left between them. The chain's CDR3 is CASSVAGKETQYF. The DNA for the CDR3 is TGTGCCAGCAGCGTAGCAGGGAAAGAGACCCAGTACTTC.

This clone was counted once. The V gene is TRBV21-1, the J gene TRBJ2-7; whether TRBD1, the table's D call, matches the DNA was not checked. TRBV21-1 is designated a pseudogene. The CDR3 is 15 residues long. CDR3 sequence reads: CASSPGQGFLDEQYF. CDR3 sequence (DNA): TGTGCCAGCAGCCCAGGACAGGGTTTTTTAGACGAGCAGTACTTC.

V gene TRBV5-4 combines with J gene TRBJ1-4; tentative D call: TRBD1 (6 bases). Germline CDR1 and CDR2: SGHNT and YYREEE (reference sequence). The CDR3 length is 15 residues. With 4 bases removed from V and 3 bases from J, the gap between germline ends came to 13 bases. CDR3 in DNA: TGTGCCAGCAGCCGCCGGGGGGCGGCTAATGAAAAACTGTTTTTT. It translates to CASSRRGAANEKLFF.

The gene calls are TRBV2 and TRBJ1-1; possibly TRBD1 for D (5 bases). This CDR3 has 15 residues. The V end was cut by 3 bases, the J end by 2 bases, with 13 bases between. In germline, CDR1 is SNHLY, CDR2 FYNNEI. In nucleotides, the CDR3 is TGTGCCAGCAGTGATAGCGGGGCGTTTAACACTGAAGCTTTCTTT. Translated, it gives CASSDSGAFNTEAFF.

Worth noting for this clone: An end of the junction differs from the germline gene, which may be a read error. In DNA form, the CDR3 reads TGTGCCAGCAGCTTAGCATCGGACAGGGCCCTTGTCTTC. Protein sequence: CASSLASDRALVF. V gene TRBV11-3 combines with J gene TRBJ2-7, with 8 bases identical to TRBD1. Germline V gene lookup returns CDR1 SGHNT and CDR2 YENEEA. There are 13 residues in the CDR3.

The chain couples TRBV30 to TRBJ1-3, with no clear D. V dropped 2 bases and J dropped 7 bases, with 9 bases sitting between them. The CDR3 length is 12 residues. Germline V gene data show CDR1 as GTSNPN and CDR2 as SVGIG (reference sequence). The CDR3 region is CAWSRTPNTIYF. The CDR3 region has the DNA TGTGCCTGGAGTCGGACCCCGAACACCATATATTTT.

This chain joins TRBV7-2 and TRBJ1-2, with D maybe TRBD1 (6 bases). Germline CDR1 is SGHTA and CDR2 is FQGNSA. The ends were cut back, 8 bases at V and 4 bases at J, with 17 bases in the middle. The CDR3 covers 14 residues. The DNA for the CDR3 is TGTGCCAGCGGTTCGGGACAAGGATCCTATGGCTACACCTTC. Its translation: CASGSGQGSYGYTF.

The CDR3 DNA is TGTGCCAGCAGCCTCAGGACAGGCACCGGGGAGCTGTTTTTT. Translated: CASSLRTGTGELFF. This chain connects TRBV11-3 to TRBJ2-2; 7 positions match TRBD1. The germline CDR1 and CDR2 sequences are SGHNT and YENEEA. After removal of 5 bases from V and 4 bases from J, the junction contained 4 bases not matched to a gene. The CDR3 has 14 residues.